This T cell receptor beta chain appears in the sequencing data of a study of blood T cell repertoires in COVID-19 (dated by TCRdb to 2020 to 2022). With respect to the entire study: The collaborator samples originated in the United States, Italy and Spain and spanned the acute and convalescent phases of COVID-19. The prospective study material was composed of cDNA or gDNA derived from T cells, B-cell-depleted T cells, or PBMCs. The dataset comprised deeply sampled blood TCRbeta repertoires from subjects exposed to, actively infected with, or recovered from COVID-19. The repertoires were made available in a free public database intended to serve as a resource for research on the immune response to SARS-CoV-2. Samples were obtained from the ongoing ImmuneRACE study (first 160 participants) and from about 1,300 subjects provided by 6 global collaborators. The sample metadata nearly always contained a de-identified subject ID, COVID-19 status, age in years and sex. Where HLA class I and class II types were available, the types were taken from metadata supplied by the sample provider, not from assay-based typing. Study-level results and caveats: How much clinical and demographic metadata was included differed by source and by participant, and the metadata was provided uncurated.

Collaborating institutions collected whole blood in K2EDTA tubes following their own protocols. Collaborator samples were shipped for TCRbeta analysis as frozen whole blood, isolated PBMCs, or DNA extracted from either sample type. On this clone itself: Its recognized antigen is unknown. Base qualities are missing; no much larger clone stands one base away.

From the cysteine up to the phenylalanine, the CDR3 has a length of 17 residues. The sequence is cut down to CDR3 DNA, 51 bases in frame from base 1. The germline V gene supplies CDR1 SQVTM and CDR2 ANQGSEA. Compared with germline, V lacks 6 bases and J lacks 6 bases; bases without a gene match: 16. TCRbeta CDR3 regions were amplified from genomic DNA by means of the immunoSEQ Assay, a bias-controlled multiplex PCR. On the study's bioinformatics: Nucleated cell counts per sample were estimated from amplification of reference gene primers within the assay. To quantify the absolute abundance of each unique TCRbeta CDR3 rearrangement, sequence reads were collapsed and filtered. For each sample, productive Simpson clonality was calculated as the square root of Simpson's diversity index across productive rearrangements. TCRdb re-hosts the immuneACCESS table, in-frame sequences only. Its copies lack some clones; in the studies checked, an unresolved V gene accounts for under half of them, and the cause for the rest is not known. V and J calls and clone size are those listed in that table; D and trimming were worked out from the DNA. This sample is represented by about 61,000 clones; about 88% of them were singletons. In total, the top ten clones hold about 5.1% of the sample.

The TCR originated in a man aged 80 or over in a cohort sampled during active COVID-19. The V gene is TRBV29-1 and the J gene is TRBJ2-1; 11 junctional bases match TRBD2. Source material: peripheral blood. The sequence in DNA is TGCAGCGTCACCTTAATTTTTACTAGCGGGAGTGGCAATGAGCAGTTCTTC. The resulting protein is CSVTLIFTSGSGNEQFF.